This T cell receptor (delta chain) was retrieved from a study of gamma-delta T cells after stem cell transplantation. Germline-derived CDR1 and CDR2 are GEAIGNYY and EKD. The CDR3 covers 15 residues. Trimming removed 3 bases from V and 4 bases from J; junction bases left unmatched: 7. With respect to this clone: A much larger clone lies a single base off, so this may be a read error.

TCRdb called clones anew from the RT-PCR reads with CATT. The sample contains 1,500 to 2,000 delta-chain clones, roughly half of which appear only once. This chain joins TRDV2 and TRDJ1; 10 bases line up with TRDD3. Sequencing was done on a sample of gamma-delta T cells. The sequence derives from a human donor. It is not recorded whose cells these are; they may come from a transplant donor. CDR3 protein: CACDLLGDAFDKLIF. CDR3 DNA sequence: TGTGCCTGTGACCTACTGGGGGATGCGTTCGATAAACTCATCTTT.